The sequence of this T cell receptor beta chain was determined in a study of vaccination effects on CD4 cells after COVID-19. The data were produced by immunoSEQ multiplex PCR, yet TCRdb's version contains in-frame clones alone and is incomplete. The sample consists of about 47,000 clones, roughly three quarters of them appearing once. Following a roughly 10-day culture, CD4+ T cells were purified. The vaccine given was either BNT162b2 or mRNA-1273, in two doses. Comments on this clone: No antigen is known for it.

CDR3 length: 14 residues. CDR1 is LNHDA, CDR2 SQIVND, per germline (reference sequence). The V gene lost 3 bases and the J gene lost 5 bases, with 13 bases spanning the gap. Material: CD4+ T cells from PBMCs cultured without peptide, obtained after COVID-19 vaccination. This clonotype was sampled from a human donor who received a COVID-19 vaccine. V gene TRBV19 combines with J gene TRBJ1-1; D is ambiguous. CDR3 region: CASSITAPRTEAFF. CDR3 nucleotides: TGTGCCAGTAGTATTACGGCCCCGAGGACTGAAGCTTTCTTT.